This T cell receptor (beta chain) derives from a study of cytomegalovirus exposure and HLA in healthy donors. Deletions cut 6 bases from V and 0 bases from J, with 15 bases between. CDR3 length: 16 amino acids. CDR1 and CDR2 (germline): SGHDT, YYEEEE. Study-wide findings and caveats: One later analysis reportedly identified an Asian-associated ancestry cluster that showed fewer N-insertions than the approximately 670-donor mean. Beyond CMV serostatus, there was no information to go on about immune exposure.

As regards this clone: Its target is not known.

PCR primers comprised 60 Vbeta and 13 Jbeta primers. The assay was immunoSEQ multiplex PCR, and TCRdb's table has in-frame clones only and misses some. The sample includes roughly 170,000 clones, 80% of them seen just once. The rearrangement uses TRBV5-6 and TRBJ2-2, with TRBD1 as a possible D gene (5 bases). Sample: PBMCs. This receptor was obtained from a boy younger than 18 in good health and CMV-seronegative. The chain's CDR3 is CASTLVGQANTGELFF. The CDR3 region has the DNA TGTGCCAGCACTCTTGTGGGGCAGGCGAACACCGGGGAGCTGTTTTTT.